The entry below describes one T cell receptor beta chain. Its specificity is not known. The V end lost 0 bases, the J end lost 4 bases, and 11 bases lay between the germline ends. The CDR3 contains 15 residues. Germline V gives CDR1 SGHNT, CDR2 YENEEA. This specimen comes from a study of cytomegalovirus exposure and HLA in healthy donors. Study-wide results and limits: Later work found most CMV-associated TCR beta chains apparently HLA-restricted.

A multiplex PCR was run with 60 Vbeta primers and 13 Jbeta primers. Method: immunoSEQ multiplex PCR; TCRdb's copy keeps in-frame clones and lacks some. The table has over 50,000 clones, around 62% seen once. The origin of this receptor is a man aged 40-55 years in good health and CMV-seropositive. Sequences were obtained from PBMCs. V and J are TRBV11-3 and TRBJ2-3; D remains unclear. CDR3 sequence reads: CASSLDPSEADTQYF. The CDR3 coding sequence is TGTGCCAGCAGCTTAGATCCTAGTGAGGCAGATACGCAGTATTTT.